This note documents a single T cell receptor (beta chain) sequence. The CDR3 sequence is 18 residues long. In germline, CDR1 is SQVTM, CDR2 ANQGSEA. Trimming removed 1 base from V and 2 bases from J; junction bases left unmatched: 13. These data belong to a study of blood T cell repertoires in COVID-19. Background on the study: Samples of COVID-19 (acute and convalescent) were obtained from the United States, Italy and Spain. PBMCs, B-cell-depleted T cells, or T cells were the source of the cDNA or gDNA that made up the material.

Study processing details: Reference gene primer amplification in the assay estimated nucleated cell counts. Profiling relied on immunoSEQ multiplex PCR, and the TCRdb table lists in-frame clones only, not all of them. That table furnishes V, J and clone size, whereas the DNA furnished D and trimming. The sample records 250,000 to 350,000 clones, roughly 88% being singletons. Sequencing input: peripheral blood. The clonotype originates from a woman aged 50 to 65 with acute or convalescent COVID-19. The rearrangement links TRBV29-1 to TRBJ2-1, with 8 bases identical to TRBD2. The CDR3 reads CSVEVKAGGARTYNEQFF. The DNA of the CDR3 is TGCAGCGTTGAAGTTAAGGCCGGGGGGGCGAGGACCTACAATGAGCAGTTCTTC.